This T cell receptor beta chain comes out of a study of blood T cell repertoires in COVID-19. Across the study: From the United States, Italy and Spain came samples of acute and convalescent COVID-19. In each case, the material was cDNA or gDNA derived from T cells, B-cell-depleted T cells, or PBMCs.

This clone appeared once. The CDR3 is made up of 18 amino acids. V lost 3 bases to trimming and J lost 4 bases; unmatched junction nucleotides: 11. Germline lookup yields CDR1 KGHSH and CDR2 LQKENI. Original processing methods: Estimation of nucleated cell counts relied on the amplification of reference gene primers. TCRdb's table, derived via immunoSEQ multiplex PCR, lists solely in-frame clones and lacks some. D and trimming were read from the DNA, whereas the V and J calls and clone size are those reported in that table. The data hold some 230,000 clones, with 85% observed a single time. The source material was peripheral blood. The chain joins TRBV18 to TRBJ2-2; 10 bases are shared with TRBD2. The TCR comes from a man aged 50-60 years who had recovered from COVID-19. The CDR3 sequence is CASSPRLAGPKGTGELFF. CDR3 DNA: TGTGCCAGCTCACCCCGACTAGCGGGTCCAAAGGGCACCGGGGAGCTGTTTTTT.